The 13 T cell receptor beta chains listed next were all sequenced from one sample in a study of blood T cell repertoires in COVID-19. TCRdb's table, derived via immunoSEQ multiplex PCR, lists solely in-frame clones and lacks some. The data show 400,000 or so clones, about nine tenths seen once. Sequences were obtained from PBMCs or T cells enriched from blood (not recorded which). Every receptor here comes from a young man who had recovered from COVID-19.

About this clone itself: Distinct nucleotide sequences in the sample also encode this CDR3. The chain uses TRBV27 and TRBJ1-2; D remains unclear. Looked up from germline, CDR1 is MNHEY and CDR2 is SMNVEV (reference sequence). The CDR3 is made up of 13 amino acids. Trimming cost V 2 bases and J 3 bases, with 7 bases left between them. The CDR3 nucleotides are TGTGCCAGCAGTTTAACCGGGGACTATGGCTACACCTTC. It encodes CASSLTGDYGYTF.

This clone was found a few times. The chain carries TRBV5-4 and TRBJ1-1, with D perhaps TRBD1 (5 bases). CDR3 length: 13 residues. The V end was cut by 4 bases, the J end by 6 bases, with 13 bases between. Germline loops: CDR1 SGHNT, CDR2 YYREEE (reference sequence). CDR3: CASSGDFNAEAFF. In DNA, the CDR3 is TGTGCCAGCAGCGGGGACTTTAACGCTGAAGCTTTCTTT.

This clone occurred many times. The CDR3 loop reads CASSLQTGPYGYTF. CDR3 sequence (DNA): TGTGCCAGCAGTCTCCAGACAGGGCCTTATGGCTACACCTTC. The chain combines TRBV27 with TRBJ1-2; 7 positions agree with TRBD1. The CDR3 has 14 residues. Germline V CDR1 and CDR2: MNHEY, SMNVEV (reference sequence). V lost 5 bases to trimming and J lost 5 bases; unmatched junction nucleotides: 8.

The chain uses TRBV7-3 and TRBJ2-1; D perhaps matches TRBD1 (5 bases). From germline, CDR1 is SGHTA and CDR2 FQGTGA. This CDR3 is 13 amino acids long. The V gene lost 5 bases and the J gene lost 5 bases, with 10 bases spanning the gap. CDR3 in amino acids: CASSRDRDNEQFF. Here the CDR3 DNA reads TGTGCCAGCAGCCGCGACAGAGACAATGAGCAGTTCTTC.

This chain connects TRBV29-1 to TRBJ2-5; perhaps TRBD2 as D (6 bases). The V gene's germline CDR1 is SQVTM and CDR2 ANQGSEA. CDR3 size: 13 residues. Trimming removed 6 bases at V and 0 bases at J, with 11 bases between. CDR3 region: CSVLAAHQETQYF. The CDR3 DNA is TGCAGCGTCTTAGCGGCCCACCAAGAGACCCAGTACTTC.

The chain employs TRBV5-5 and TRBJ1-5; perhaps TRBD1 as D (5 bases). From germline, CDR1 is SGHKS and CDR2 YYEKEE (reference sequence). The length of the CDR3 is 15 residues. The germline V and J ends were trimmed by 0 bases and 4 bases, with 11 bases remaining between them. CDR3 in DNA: TGTGCCAGCAGCTTGGCGGTCAGGGAAAATCAGCCCCAGCATTTT. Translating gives CASSLAVRENQPQHF.

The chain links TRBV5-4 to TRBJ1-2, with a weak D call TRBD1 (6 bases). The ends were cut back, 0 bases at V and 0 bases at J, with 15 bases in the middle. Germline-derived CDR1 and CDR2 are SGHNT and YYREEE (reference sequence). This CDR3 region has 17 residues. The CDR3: CASSLETGVTANYGYTF. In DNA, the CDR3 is TGTGCCAGCAGCTTGGAGACAGGAGTGACAGCTAACTATGGCTACACCTTC.

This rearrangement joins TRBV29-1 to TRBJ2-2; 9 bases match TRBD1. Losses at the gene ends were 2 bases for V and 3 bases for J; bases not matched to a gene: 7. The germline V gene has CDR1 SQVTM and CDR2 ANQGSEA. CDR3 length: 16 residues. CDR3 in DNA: TGCAGCGTTGAAAACCGGGGACAGGGCTACACCGGGGAGCTGTTTTTT. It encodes CSVENRGQGYTGELFF.

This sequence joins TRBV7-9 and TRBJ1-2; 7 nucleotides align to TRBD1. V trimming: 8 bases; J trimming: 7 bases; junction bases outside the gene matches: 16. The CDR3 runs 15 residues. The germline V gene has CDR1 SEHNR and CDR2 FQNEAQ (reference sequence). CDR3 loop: CASGARGGPWGGYTF. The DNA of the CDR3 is TGTGCCAGCGGAGCGAGAGGGGGCCCTTGGGGTGGCTACACCTTC.

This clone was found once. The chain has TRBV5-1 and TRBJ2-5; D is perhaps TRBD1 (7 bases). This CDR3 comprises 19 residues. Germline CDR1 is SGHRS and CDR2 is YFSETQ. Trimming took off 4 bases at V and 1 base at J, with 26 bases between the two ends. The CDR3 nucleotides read TGCGCCAGCAGCGGAGTACAGGGGATAACTAGCCGTCGCCAAGAGACCCAGTACTTC. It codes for CASSGVQGITSRRQETQYF. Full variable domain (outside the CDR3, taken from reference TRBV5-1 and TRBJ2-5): KAGVTQTPRYLIKTRGQQVTLSCSPISGHRSVSWYQQTPGQGLQFLFEYFSETQRNKGNFPGRFSGRQFSNSRSEMNVSTLELGDSALYLCASSGVQGITSRRQETQYFGPGTRLLVL.

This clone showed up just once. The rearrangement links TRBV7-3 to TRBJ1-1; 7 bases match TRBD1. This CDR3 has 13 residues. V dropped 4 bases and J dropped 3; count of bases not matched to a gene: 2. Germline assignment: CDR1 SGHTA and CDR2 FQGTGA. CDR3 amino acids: CASSSGQDTEAFF. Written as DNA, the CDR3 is TGTGCCAGCAGCTCCGGACAGGACACTGAAGCTTTCTTT.

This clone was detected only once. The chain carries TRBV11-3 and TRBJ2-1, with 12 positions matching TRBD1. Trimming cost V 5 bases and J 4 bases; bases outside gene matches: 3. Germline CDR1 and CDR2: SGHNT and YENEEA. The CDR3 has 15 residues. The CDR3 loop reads CASSRGQGAYNEQFF. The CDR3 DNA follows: TGTGCCAGCAGCCGGGGACAGGGGGCTTACAATGAGCAGTTCTTC.

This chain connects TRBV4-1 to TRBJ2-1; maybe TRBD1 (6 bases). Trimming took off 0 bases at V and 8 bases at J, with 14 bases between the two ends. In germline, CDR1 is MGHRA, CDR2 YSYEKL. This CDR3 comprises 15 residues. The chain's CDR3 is CASSQDHRQVDEQFF. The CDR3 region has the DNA TGCGCCAGCAGCCAAGATCATAGACAGGTTGATGAGCAGTTCTTC.